A single sample gave rise to the 10 T cell receptor beta chains below, sequenced in a study of cytomegalovirus exposure and HLA in healthy donors. PCR amplification relied on 60 Vbeta primers (plus 13 Jbeta primers). The repertoire was sequenced with immunoSEQ multiplex PCR; TCRdb's copy has only in-frame clones and lacks some. The sample lists tens of thousands of clones; approximately 77% were seen once. The sample was PBMCs. These receptors were collected from a woman aged 40 to 55 in good health and CMV-seropositive.

The chain is built from TRBV6-1 and TRBJ1-5; D is ambiguous. The CDR3 loop spans 14 amino acids. V dropped 7 bases and J dropped 2 bases, with 12 bases sitting between them. Looked up from germline, CDR1 is MNHNS and CDR2 is SASEGT. CDR3 nucleotides: TGTGCCAGCACCGCCGGTGTGCGCAATCAGCCCCAGCATTTT. Translation gives CASTAGVRNQPQHF.

The chain is built from TRBV19 and TRBJ1-5; 8 nucleotides align to TRBD1. The CDR3 covers 15 residues. Unmatched junction bases numbered 6, after V lost 5 bases and J lost 3 bases. From germline, CDR1 is LNHDA and CDR2 SQIVND (reference sequence). The CDR3 sequence is CASSGRTGSNQPQHF. DNA of the CDR3: TGTGCCAGTAGTGGCCGGACAGGGTCCAATCAGCCCCAGCATTTT.

The V gene is TRBV7-2, the J gene TRBJ2-1, with D tentatively TRBD1 (7 bases). Germline values: CDR1 SGHTA, CDR2 FQGNSA. The CDR3 is 15 residues long. V lost 2 bases and J 8 bases, leaving 16 bases between the germline ends. The DNA for the CDR3 is TGTGCCAGCAGCTTACGACTAGGGGGCGTCCATGAGCAGTTCTTC. Its translation is CASSLRLGGVHEQFF.

The chain carries TRBV19 and TRBJ2-5; 7 positions agree with TRBD1. Trimming cost V 9 bases and J 2 bases; bases outside gene matches: 3. CDR1 is LNHDA, CDR2 SQIVND, per germline (reference sequence). The CDR3 has 12 amino acids. The CDR3 spells CASLDRQETQYF. CDR3 bases: TGTGCCAGCCTGGACAGGCAAGAGACCCAGTACTTC. Filled out from reference TRBV19 and TRBJ2-5, the complete variable domain reads DGGITQSPKYLFRKEGQNVTLSCEQNLNHDAMYWYRQDPGQGLRLIYYSQIVNDFQKGDIAEGYSVSREKKESFPLTVTSAQKNPTAFYLCASLDRQETQYFGPGTRLLVL.

The rearrangement joins TRBV7-2 to TRBJ1-1; perhaps TRBD1 as D (6 bases). CDR1 and CDR2 from the germline V gene are SGHTA and FQGNSA. The V end was cut by 5 bases, the J end by 4 bases, with 14 bases between. This CDR3 spans 14 amino acids. In DNA, the CDR3 is TGTGCCAGCAGCCCACTTGGGGGGGCCACTGAAGCTTTCTTT. It yields the protein CASSPLGGATEAFF.

This chain uses TRBV2 with TRBJ2-2; TRBD2 might be the D (6 bases). Per germline, CDR1 SNHLY and CDR2 FYNNEI. Trimming took 7 bases from V and 1 from J, leaving 10 bases between them. The CDR3 is 14 amino acids. The CDR3 protein is CASKGLENTGELFF. The DNA for the CDR3 is TGTGCCAGCAAGGGACTGGAGAACACCGGGGAGCTGTTTTTT.

The chain is built from TRBV2 and TRBJ1-1; 8 bases are shared with TRBD1. CDR1 SNHLY and CDR2 FYNNEI come from the germline V gene. This CDR3 has 12 amino acids. The trim removed 10 bases at V and 8 bases at J, leaving 9 bases unmatched. In DNA form, the CDR3 reads TGTGCCAATGTGGGACAGGCTTTAGAAGCTTTCTTT. Residues: CANVGQALEAFF.

The chain couples TRBV5-1 to TRBJ2-2; TRBD2 matches at 9 bases. Germline lookup yields CDR1 SGHRS and CDR2 YFSETQ. CDR3 length: 17 amino acids. V lost 4 bases to trimming and J lost 0 bases; unmatched junction nucleotides: 7. The DNA for the CDR3 is TGCGCCAGCAGCACCTCCCTAGCGGGGTCGAACACCGGGGAGCTGTTTTTT. Translation: CASSTSLAGSNTGELFF.

V gene TRBV2 combines with J gene TRBJ2-1; 7 nucleotides match TRBD1. The germline CDR1 and CDR2 sequences are SNHLY and FYNNEI. V lost 6 bases, J lost 7 bases, and 3 bases stayed unmatched. The CDR3 extends over 12 amino acids. The CDR3 nucleotides are TGTGCCAGCAGGGAACAGGGGAATGAGCAGTTCTTC. It is translated as CASREQGNEQFF.

The chain uses TRBV2 and TRBJ1-5; TRBD1 might be the D (6 bases). This CDR3 is built from 13 residues. Germline V gives CDR1 SNHLY, CDR2 FYNNEI. Between the trimmed V and J ends, which lost 5 bases and 7 bases, there was a span of 12 bases. The CDR3 region is CASSWGGHQPQHF. The CDR3 coding sequence is TGTGCCAGCAGTTGGGGGGGCCACCAGCCCCAGCATTTT. Variable domain in full (rest from reference TRBV2 and TRBJ1-5): EPEVTQTPSHQVTQMGQEVILRCVPISNHLYFYWYRQILGQKVEFLVSFYNNEISEKSEIFDDQFSVERPDGSNFTLKIRSTKLEDSAMYFCASSWGGHQPQHFGDGTRLSIL.